Listed here are 31 T cell receptor beta chains from one sample, sequenced in a study of blood T cell repertoires in COVID-19. The repertoire was sequenced with immunoSEQ multiplex PCR; TCRdb's copy has only in-frame clones and lacks some. The sample contains more than 150,000 clones, about 79% of which appear only once. The sample was peripheral blood. The source is a woman aged 70-85 years with acute or convalescent COVID-19.

The chain carries TRBV7-3 and TRBJ2-1; the match to TRBD2 covers 9 bases. Per germline, CDR1 SGHTA and CDR2 FQGTGA. CDR3 size: 14 residues. J gave up 8 bases and V 1 base, and 3 bases lay outside the gene matches. The CDR3, as DNA: TGTGCCAGCAGCTTAATAGCGGGAGCGCATGAGCAGTTCTTC. This translates into CASSLIAGAHEQFF.

This clone was seen a few times. This chain uses TRBV7-9 with TRBJ2-7; TRBD2 matches at 7 bases. There are 16 residues in the CDR3. Germline assignment: CDR1 SEHNR and CDR2 FQNEAQ (reference sequence). V lost 4 bases and J lost 0; bases outside the gene matches: 9. The CDR3 DNA follows: TGTGCCAGCAGCTCTAGGGAGGGATTTAGCTCCTACGAGCAGTACTTC. Translation gives CASSSREGFSSYEQYF.

The chain employs TRBV6-5 and TRBJ2-7; 10 bases fit TRBD2. The J segment lost 2 bases and the V segment lost 7 bases, leaving 8 bases of the junction unmatched. Germline V CDR1 and CDR2: MNHEY, SVGAGI. The CDR3 is made up of 15 amino acids. In DNA, the CDR3 is TGTGCCAGCAAGGCCAGGACTAGCGGCACCTACGAGCAGTACTTC. Translating it yields CASKARTSGTYEQYF.

The chain employs TRBV25-1 and TRBJ1-4; 9 bases are a match to TRBD1. This CDR3 is 13 amino acids long. Germline V lookup: CDR1 MGHDK, CDR2 SYGVNS. The J segment lost 8 bases and the V segment lost 6 bases, leaving 4 bases of the junction unmatched. The CDR3 region is CASRTGGGEKLFF. The CDR3 region has the DNA TGTGCCAGCAGGACAGGGGGGGGAGAAAAACTGTTTTTT.

V and J are TRBV11-3 and TRBJ2-1, with TRBD2 identical over 9 bases. The CDR3 consists of 19 residues. Losses at the gene ends were 1 base for V and 9 bases for J; bases not matched to a gene: 19. Germline assignment: CDR1 SGHNT and CDR2 YENEEA. The CDR3 DNA sequence: TGTGCCAGCAGCTTAGGCGTTGTTGGTAGCGGGAGTAAATACGGTGAGCAGTTCTTC. Amino acid sequence: CASSLGVVGSGSKYGEQFF.

The chain employs TRBV4-1 and TRBJ1-4, with 9 bases fitting TRBD1. Per the germline V gene, CDR1 is MGHRA and CDR2 is YSYEKL. The CDR3 sequence is 17 residues long. J lost 8 bases, V lost 0 bases, and 10 bases had no gene match. CDR3 nucleotide sequence: TGCGCCAGCAGCCAAGATCCCCAGACAGGGGGAAAAGAAAAACTGTTTTTT. Its protein is CASSQDPQTGGKEKLFF.

The J gene is TRBJ1-5, the V gene TRBV19, with 8 bases that match TRBD1. Germline CDR1 is LNHDA and CDR2 is SQIVND (reference sequence). After removal of 7 bases from V and 9 bases from J, the junction contained 5 bases not matched to a gene. The CDR3 is 12 amino acids. For the CDR3, the DNA is TGTGCCAGTACAACAGGGGGACGGCCCCAGCATTTT. Residues: CASTTGGRPQHF.

The chain uses TRBV27 and TRBJ2-1; 7 bases align to TRBD1. The CDR3 has 14 amino acids. V dropped 5 bases and J dropped 4; count of bases not matched to a gene: 5. Germline CDR1 and CDR2: MNHEY and SMNVEV (reference sequence). In DNA, the CDR3 is TGTGCCAGCAGTCCATCGACAGGGTACAATGAGCAGTTCTTC. Translated: CASSPSTGYNEQFF.

The chain uses TRBV25-1 and TRBJ1-4; tentatively, D is TRBD1 (5 bases). Trimming took off 5 bases at V and 1 base at J, with 8 bases between the two ends. The V gene's germline CDR1 is MGHDK and CDR2 SYGVNS. CDR3 length: 14 residues. CDR3 amino acids: CASSIGVTNEKLFF. CDR3 nucleotides: TGTGCCAGCAGTATAGGGGTAACTAATGAAAAACTGTTTTTT.

The rearrangement links TRBV19 to TRBJ1-2; no reliable D call. Trimming shortened V by 3 bases and J by 6 bases, and 17 bases separated the two germline ends. Germline V gene sequence: CDR1 LNHDA, CDR2 SQIVND (reference sequence). This CDR3 comprises 15 residues. The CDR3 DNA sequence: TGTGCCAGTAGTATGGTTCCCCTACGAGGTGATGGCTACACCTTC. This sequence encodes CASSMVPLRGDGYTF. The variable domain in full, with the rest retrieved from reference TRBV19 and TRBJ1-2, is DGGITQSPKYLFRKEGQNVTLSCEQNLNHDAMYWYRQDPGQGLRLIYYSQIVNDFQKGDIAEGYSVSREKKESFPLTVTSAQKNPTAFYLCASSMVPLRGDGYTFGSGTRLTVV.

The chain couples TRBV30 to TRBJ2-7; no firm D call. V lost 2 bases and J 5 bases, leaving 16 bases between the germline ends. Germline loops: CDR1 GTSNPN, CDR2 SVGIG (reference sequence). There are 14 residues in the CDR3. CDR3: CAWSRSGSRNEQYF. Here the CDR3 DNA reads TGTGCCTGGAGTAGGTCTGGGTCGAGGAACGAGCAGTACTTC.

This clone was detected a few times. The rearrangement uses TRBV3-1 (or the pseudogene TRBV3-2) and TRBJ2-1, with unresolved D. Germline-derived CDR1 and CDR2 are LGHDT and YNNKEL (reference sequence). CDR3 size: 11 residues. Trimming took off 4 bases at V and 9 bases at J, with 7 bases between the two ends. CDR3 coding DNA: TGTGCCAGCAGCCCCGGGTTTGAGCAGTTCTTC. It is translated as CASSPGFEQFF.

This clone showed up just a few times. The chain recombines TRBV3-1 (or the pseudogene TRBV3-2) with TRBJ2-7; D unresolved. Germline CDR1 is LGHDT and CDR2 is YNNKEL (reference sequence). V was pared by 7 bases and J by 2 bases, with 12 bases between. This CDR3 is 13 amino acids long. In nucleotides, the CDR3 is TGTGCCAGCACCGTTCGTGTCGCCTACGAGCAGTACTTC. It specifies CASTVRVAYEQYF.

V is TRBV2 and J is TRBJ2-7; 8 nucleotides match TRBD2. Germline V gives CDR1 SNHLY, CDR2 FYNNEI. The CDR3 is made up of 15 amino acids. The ends lost 5 bases at V and 6 bases at J; junction bases unmatched: 12. This CDR3 is CASSFRGGGRPEQYF. CDR3 sequence (DNA): TGTGCCAGCAGTTTCCGGGGGGGCGGGAGACCCGAGCAGTACTTC.

The chain uses TRBV7-3 and TRBJ1-1; D gene unclear. The V gene's germline CDR1 is SGHTA and CDR2 FQGTGA. V lost 5 bases and J lost 1, with 11 bases in between. The CDR3 contains 14 residues. The CDR3 coding sequence is TGTGCCAGCAGCCGAGCCCGGGAGAACACTGAAGCTTTCTTT. Translating it yields CASSRARENTEAFF.

The chain couples TRBV19 to TRBJ1-4; the D is unclear. Germline V gene lookup returns CDR1 LNHDA and CDR2 SQIVND (reference sequence). Trimming left V 3 bases short and J 3 bases short, with 14 bases between. There are 16 residues in the CDR3. Here the CDR3 DNA reads TGTGCCAGTAGTATTCACGCCGCGACACCTAATGAAAAACTGTTTTTT. Translated: CASSIHAATPNEKLFF.

The rearrangement links TRBV2 to TRBJ1-5, with D hard to call. Trimming left V 6 bases short and J 5 bases short, with 11 bases between. The CDR3 totals 13 residues. Germline V lookup: CDR1 SNHLY, CDR2 FYNNEI. The CDR3 DNA follows: TGTGCCAGCAGGCGGAGTTTCGATCAGCCCCAGCATTTT. Translating it yields CASRRSFDQPQHF.

The V gene is TRBV23-1, the J gene TRBJ2-5, with 9 positions matching TRBD2. TRBV23-1 is an ORF, with its function uncertain. V dropped 1 base and J dropped 4; count of bases not matched to a gene: 4. The CDR3 spans 15 residues. The DNA of the CDR3 is TGCGCCAGCAGTCAATTGAAACTAGCGGGAGAGACCCAGTACTTC. Residues: CASSQLKLAGETQYF.

This chain uses TRBV27 with TRBJ2-2; 8 bases line up with TRBD2. Trimming took 6 bases from V and 4 from J; bases not matched to a gene: 4. CDR3 length: 14 residues. The germline V gene has CDR1 MNHEY and CDR2 SMNVEV (reference sequence). CDR3 loop: CASRGREVTGELFF. For the CDR3, the DNA is TGTGCCAGCAGAGGGCGGGAGGTCACCGGGGAGCTGTTTTTT.

The chain couples TRBV10-3 to TRBJ2-7; perhaps TRBD2 as D (6 bases). V shed 3 bases and J shed 0 bases, with 15 bases lying between them. This CDR3 is built from 16 residues. Germline loops: CDR1 ENHRY, CDR2 SYGVKD. As DNA, the CDR3 is TGTGCCATCAGTGAAGGGGTGGGAGGCCTCTCCTACGAGCAGTACTTC. Translated, it gives CAISEGVGGLSYEQYF.

This clone was seen a single time. This chain uses TRBV6-5 with TRBJ2-1; tentative D call: TRBD1 (6 bases). Germline values: CDR1 MNHEY, CDR2 SVGAGI. This CDR3 has 13 residues. Trimming shortened V by 7 bases and J by 4 bases, and 11 bases separated the two germline ends. The CDR3 loop is CASKVGGYNEQFF. The CDR3 nucleotides are TGTGCCAGCAAAGTAGGGGGATACAATGAGCAGTTCTTC.

The V and J genes are TRBV9 and TRBJ2-3, with TRBD1 matching 10 bases. CDR3 length: 16 amino acids. Germline CDR1 and CDR2: SGDLS and YYNGEE. V shed 3 bases, J shed 3 bases, and the junction held 7 bases outside the gene matches. The CDR3, as DNA: TGTGCCAGCAGCGCGAGGGACAGGGGTTCAACAGATACGCAGTATTTT. Protein: CASSARDRGSTDTQYF. Looking up the rest from reference TRBV9 and TRBJ2-3 gives the full variable domain: DSGVTQTPKHLITATGQRVTLRCSPRSGDLSVYWYQQSLDQGLQFLIQYYNGEERAKGNILERFSAQQFPDLHSELNLSSLELGDSALYFCASSARDRGSTDTQYFGPGTRLTVL.

As DNA, the CDR3 is TGCAGCGTCCCCACAGGACAGCCCCAGCATTTT. Translation: CSVPTGQPQHF. The chain recombines TRBV29-1 with TRBJ1-5; possible D gene TRBD1, 5 bases. Germline V lookup: CDR1 SQVTM, CDR2 ANQGSEA. V lost 6 bases, J lost 7 bases, and 10 bases lay in between. There are 11 residues in the CDR3.

This chain joins TRBV11-2 and TRBJ2-7; D is ambiguous. V was pared by 5 bases and J by 2 bases, with 22 bases between. In germline, CDR1 is SGHAT, CDR2 FQNNGV. The CDR3 covers 17 residues. CDR3 sequence: CASSPINRAKSTYEQYF. The CDR3 coding sequence is TGTGCCAGCAGCCCAATTAACCGCGCCAAATCGACCTACGAGCAGTACTTC.

This chain uses TRBV7-2 with TRBJ2-3, with D unclear. The CDR3 sequence is 15 residues long. Trimming took 5 bases from V and 3 from J, leaving 15 bases between them. The germline V gene encodes CDR1 SGHTA and CDR2 FQGNSA. CDR3 in DNA: TGTGCCAGCAGCCCCCTAGGAGTGGTAACAGATACGCAGTATTTT. This translates into CASSPLGVVTDTQYF.

The chain couples TRBV7-9 to TRBJ2-5, with 7 bases that match TRBD1. Germline-derived CDR1 and CDR2 are SEHNR and FQNEAQ (reference sequence). V trimming: 4 bases; J trimming: 1 base; junction bases outside the gene matches: 15. This CDR3 is 18 amino acids long. The CDR3 DNA sequence: TGTGCCAGCAGCTCACGGGGACAGCCCCTCGTCGCCCAAGAGACCCAGTACTTC. Its translation: CASSSRGQPLVAQETQYF.

This clone appeared a few times. The chain joins TRBV28 to TRBJ1-2; unclear D gene. CDR3 length: 14 amino acids. The germline CDR1 and CDR2 sequences are MDHEN and SYDVKM. V gave up 5 bases and J gave up 7 bases, with 17 bases separating them. CDR3 sequence: CASSPAEGKGGYTF. The CDR3 bases are TGTGCCAGCAGTCCCGCCGAGGGAAAAGGTGGCTACACCTTC.

V and J are TRBV6-1 and TRBJ1-5; possible D gene TRBD1, 5 bases. V shed 3 bases and J shed 0 bases, with 9 bases lying between them. Germline V gives CDR1 MNHNS, CDR2 SASEGT. This CDR3 region has 15 residues. In DNA, the CDR3 is TGTGCCAGCAGTGATATGGGGCATAGCAATCAGCCCCAGCATTTT. Residues: CASSDMGHSNQPQHF.

The rearrangement joins TRBV29-1 to TRBJ2-1; no definite D call. This CDR3 has 14 residues. Per germline, CDR1 SQVTM and CDR2 ANQGSEA. The V and J ends lost 5 bases and 2 bases respectively, with 13 bases between them. The CDR3 loop reads CSVLYSGAYNEQFF. The DNA of the CDR3 is TGCAGCGTTTTGTATTCCGGAGCCTACAATGAGCAGTTCTTC.

V usage is TRBV11-2 and J usage is TRBJ1-3; D is ambiguous. Trimming left V 1 base short and J 5 bases short, with 9 bases between. From germline, CDR1 is SGHAT and CDR2 FQNNGV. This CDR3 is 14 amino acids long. The CDR3 nucleotides read TGTGCCAGCAGCTTAGGGAACAGTCGAAACACCATATATTTT. Protein: CASSLGNSRNTIYF. Variable domain in full (rest from reference TRBV11-2 and TRBJ1-3): EAGVAQSPRYKIIEKRQSVAFWCNPISGHATLYWYQQILGQGPKLLIQFQNNGVVDDSQLPKDRFSAERLKGVDSTLKIQPAKLEDSAVYLCASSLGNSRNTIYFGEGSWLTVV.

The rearrangement links TRBV4-1 to TRBJ2-4; 10 positions agree with TRBD1. Germline CDR1 and CDR2: MGHRA and YSYEKL. This CDR3 is built from 16 residues. The ends lost 0 bases at V and 5 bases at J; junction bases unmatched: 4. The CDR3 bases are TGCGCCAGCAGCCAAGAAGTTGGGACAGGGGAAAACATTCAGTACTTC. The encoded protein is CASSQEVGTGENIQYF.